This TCR beta chain is from a study of cytomegalovirus exposure and HLA in healthy donors. As regards this clone: Its target is not known.

PCR amplification relied on 60 Vbeta primers (plus 13 Jbeta primers). Sequencing used immunoSEQ multiplex PCR; TCRdb keeps in-frame clones, though not all of them. The profile shows 150,000 to 180,000 clones, around 79% of them singletons. Study-level findings and limits: Diagnosis of cytomegalovirus status made by the classifier reportedly showed high specificity and sensitivity.

The germline V and J ends were trimmed by 6 bases and 7 bases, with 16 bases remaining between them. This CDR3 region has 14 residues. CDR1 is MDHEN and CDR2 is SYDVKM in the germline V gene. This clonotype originated in a young man in good health and CMV-seropositive. The sequenced sample was PBMCs. The rearrangement joins TRBV28 to TRBJ1-3; D gene uncertain. The CDR3: CASRLPGMGNTIYF. CDR3 sequence (DNA): TGTGCCAGCAGGTTACCCGGGATGGGCAACACCATATATTTT.